Below, 2 T cell receptor beta chains from the same sample are listed, as sequenced in a study of T cells in Graves' hyperthyroidism and ophthalmopathy. Amplification of TCR beta CDR3 regions was performed using RNA transcripts as template. RT-PCR in the first round (using the HTBI primer set) targeted the TCR CDR3. TCRdb reprocessed the multiplex PCR reads via MiXCR and lists one record per CDR3 protein. The repertoire holds about 46,000 distinct CDR3 sequences, about 52% seen once, with more than 25% in the top ten. Sequenced input: peripheral blood or thyroid tissue (not recorded which). The source of these receptors is a woman between 50 and 59 years old with Graves' hyperthyroidism.

Regarding this clonotype: The junction differs from germline at one of its ends, possibly a read error. The CDR3 nucleotides read TGTGCCACCAGTGATCGGGACTTTTGCCACGGGGAGCTGTTTTTC. Translating it yields CATSDRDFCHGELFF. This sequence joins TRBV24-1 and TRBJ2-2; D is perhaps TRBD2 (6 bases). This CDR3 contains 15 residues. Germline V gene sequence: CDR1 KGHDR, CDR2 SFDVKD.

Turning to this clonotype: A clone one base away is much larger, so this may be a read error. The V gene is TRBV7-9, the J gene TRBJ1-1; D is uncertain. V lost 7 bases, J lost 9 bases, and 18 bases lay in between. CDR1 SEHNR and CDR2 FQNEAQ come from the germline V gene (reference sequence). The CDR3 runs 13 residues. The CDR3 loop reads CASTPRWGGQAFF. The CDR3, as DNA: TGTGCCAGCACCCCAAGATGGGGAGGTCAAGCTTTCTTT.